The 26 T cell receptor beta chains below were found in one sample sequenced in a study of T cell clonality in common variable immunodeficiency. Sequencing used immunoSEQ multiplex PCR; TCRdb keeps in-frame clones, though not all of them. The sample was found to contain 50,000 to 60,000 clones, and every one recurs. The sequencing sample was made of peripheral blood mononuclear cells. These receptors came from a person between 18 and 75 years old in good health.

Remarks on this clone: The CDR3 extends 3 residues past the end of the read, so its final part is completed from the germline J gene. The chain uses TRBV4-2 and TRBJ2-7; D gene unclear. This CDR3 is 15 amino acids long. Trimming stripped 0 bases from V and 3 bases from J, with 12 bases between. CDR1 LGHNA and CDR2 YNFKEQ come from the germline V gene. CDR3 DNA (partial): TGTGCCAGCAGCCAAGACCTAAGCGCTTACTACGAG. It encodes CASSQDLSAYYE. The whole CDR3 sequence reads CASSQDLSAYYEQYF.

There are a few counts of this clone. The observed sequence ends 3 residues before the CDR3 terminus, with the missing tail filled in from the germline J gene. The chain joins TRBV10-1 to TRBJ2-7; perhaps TRBD2 as D (6 bases). V lost 4 bases, J lost 3 bases, and 10 bases lay in between. CDR3 length: 13 residues. The germline CDR1 and CDR2 sequences are WNHNN and SYGVQD (reference sequence). CDR3 amino acids: CASSGTTDYEQYF. The part of the CDR3 DNA that was read is TGCGCCAGCAGTGGGACTACCGACTACGAG.

There are a few counts of this clone. Read data end 3 residues before the CDR3 end; the end is taken from the germline J gene. The rearrangement uses TRBV7-6 and TRBJ2-3; 11 nucleotides align to TRBD2. Germline lookup yields CDR1 SGHVS and CDR2 FNYEAQ. This CDR3 is 15 amino acids long. V trimming: 7 bases; J trimming: 0 bases; junction bases outside the gene matches: 3. CDR3 amino acids: CASTSGGTSTDTQYF. The DNA read from the CDR3 is TGTGCCAGCACTAGCGGGGGGACTAGCACAGATACG.

This clone was observed many times. The DNA read from the CDR3 is TGTGCCACCAGTGATGCGGGACAGCAGTATCGTAGCACAGATACG. This encodes CATSDAGQQYRSTDT. The whole CDR3 is CATSDAGQQYRSTDTQYF. The V and J genes are TRBV24-1 and TRBJ2-3, with a tentative D call TRBD1 (7 bases). The missing CDR3 end, 3 residues past where the read stops, is filled in from the germline J gene. CDR1 is KGHDR, CDR2 SFDVKD, per germline. The germline V and J ends were trimmed by 3 bases and 0 bases, with 18 bases remaining between them. This CDR3 region has 18 residues.

There are many counts of this clone. The DNA read from the CDR3 is TGTGCCAGCGGCCCCCGGGCTAGCGGGAACACCGGGGAG. This encodes CASGPRASGNTGE. From start to end, the CDR3 is CASGPRASGNTGELFF. The gene calls are TRBV7-3 and TRBJ2-2; 7 bases match TRBD2. The DNA ends 3 residues before the CDR3 does, and the rest of the CDR3 is filled in from the germline J gene. Unmatched junction bases numbered 10, after V lost 8 bases and J lost 1 base. Germline V gives CDR1 SGHTA, CDR2 FQGTGA. This CDR3 region has 16 residues.

This clone has at least ten counts. The missing CDR3 end, 3 residues past where the read stops, is filled in from the germline J gene. The chain uses TRBV28 and TRBJ2-5, with 7 bases lining up with TRBD1. Per germline, CDR1 MDHEN and CDR2 SYDVKM. The CDR3 covers 14 residues. The ends lost 5 bases at V and 4 bases at J; junction bases unmatched: 7. The sequenced CDR3 bases are TGTGCCAGCAGTGGACAGGAAGTGAGAGAGACC. Protein: CASSGQEVRET. The entire CDR3 sequence reads CASSGQEVRETQYF.

This clone has just a few counts. The CDR3 is cut off 3 residues early in the read; its end comes from the germline J gene. The chain has TRBV19 and TRBJ2-2, with D maybe TRBD1 (6 bases). The CDR3 sequence is 14 residues long. CDR1 is LNHDA, CDR2 SQIVND, per germline (reference sequence). Partial CDR3 DNA: TGTGCCAGTAGTGGCCTACAGGGTAATGAAAAG. Its protein is CASSGLQGNEK. The entire CDR3 is CASSGLQGNEKLFF. The full variable domain, in which reference TRBV19 and TRBJ2-2 provide the parts outside the CDR3, is DGGITQSPKYLFRKEGQNVTLSCEQNLNHDAMYWYRQDPGQGLRLIYYSQIVNDFQKGDIAEGYSVSREKKESFPLTVTSAQKNPTAFYLCASSGLQGNEKLFFGEGSRLTVL.

This clone was counted many times. This chain's CDR3 is CASSHLWVSGTSYNEQFF. The part of the CDR3 DNA that was read is TGTGCCAGCAGTCATCTTTGGGTTAGCGGTACCTCCTACAATGAG. The chain links TRBV27 to TRBJ2-1; perhaps TRBD2 as D (6 bases). The read ends 3 residues early relative to the CDR3; the germline J gene fills the gap. V lost 5 bases, J lost 0 bases, and 20 bases lay in between. Germline CDR1 reads MNHEY; CDR2 reads SMNVEV (reference sequence). The CDR3 is 18 amino acids.

Ten or more counts support this clone. Coverage ceases 3 residues before the CDR3 finishes, and the germline J gene fills in the end. The chain carries TRBV20-1 and TRBJ2-5, with 12 bases identical to TRBD2. The CDR3 runs 15 residues. CDR1 DFQATT and CDR2 SNEGSKA come from the germline V gene (reference sequence). After removal of 3 bases from V and 4 bases from J, the junction contained 6 bases not matched to a gene. This CDR3 is CSASLAGGPGETQYF. CDR3 bases read: TGCAGTGCTAGCCTAGCGGGGGGGCCGGGAGAGACC.

This clone occurred many times. The read ends 3 residues shy of where the CDR3 ends; the end is completed using the germline J gene. The rearrangement joins TRBV29-1 to TRBJ2-2, with 7 nucleotides matching TRBD2. Per germline, CDR1 SQVTM and CDR2 ANQGSEA. With V trimmed by 4 bases and J by 5 bases, 7 bases remained unmatched. This CDR3 is 14 amino acids long. The CDR3 spells CSVAGAGETGELFF. Incomplete CDR3 DNA: TGCAGCGTTGCTGGTGCGGGGGAGACCGGGGAG.

In regard to this clone: Read coverage stops 3 residues before the CDR3 terminus; the germline J gene supplies the remainder. This chain links TRBV18 with TRBJ1-6; TRBD1 matches at 8 bases. V lost 3 bases, J lost 7 bases, and 5 bases stayed unmatched. The CDR3 consists of 15 residues. CDR1 and CDR2 from the germline V gene are KGHSH and LQKENI. The sequenced CDR3 bases are TGTGCCAGCTCACCGGGACAGGAACGCAATTCACCC. Amino acids: CASSPGQERNSP. The entire CDR3 reads CASSPGQERNSPLHF.

This clone was seen many times. The sequence runs out 3 residues before the end of the CDR3; the remainder is reconstructed from the germline J gene. The chain employs TRBV19 and TRBJ2-2, with D possibly being TRBD1 (7 bases). The CDR3 has 12 residues. CDR1 and CDR2 (germline): LNHDA, SQIVND (reference sequence). CDR3: CASSRGDLKLFF. CDR3 DNA, as far as it was read: TGTGCCAGTAGCAGGGGGGATTTGAAG.

At least ten counts were recorded for this clone. The read terminates 3 residues ahead of where the CDR3 ends, so the germline J gene completes it. The genes are TRBV7-6 and TRBJ2-5, with 9 bases aligning to TRBD2. This CDR3 spans 18 amino acids. Germline values: CDR1 SGHVS, CDR2 FNYEAQ. Germline trimming cut 2 bases from V and 2 bases from J; bases unmatched to any gene: 12. This chain's CDR3 is CASSLFSAGGVGQETQYF. Incomplete CDR3 DNA: TGTGCCAGCAGCTTATTTTCCGCGGGGGGGGTTGGGCAAGAGACC.

The sample holds many counts of this clone. The read finishes 3 residues shy of the CDR3 end, and the germline J gene is used to complete it. The chain joins TRBV7-9 to TRBJ1-4; D is unclear. The CDR3 extends over 12 amino acids. From germline, CDR1 is SEHNR and CDR2 FQNEAQ (reference sequence). CDR3 DNA (partial): TGTGCCAGCAGCTTAGCCGGTCCCGAA. Encoded protein: CASSLAGPE. The entire CDR3 is CASSLAGPELFF.

This clone came up many times. The sequenced fragment ends 3 residues before the CDR3 boundary, so the rest is inferred from the germline J gene. This chain uses TRBV20-1 with TRBJ1-5, with no clear D. Trimming removed 6 bases at V and 2 bases at J, with 26 bases between. Germline lookup yields CDR1 DFQATT and CDR2 SNEGSKA (reference sequence). The CDR3 runs to 18 residues. The CDR3 DNA, read in part, is TGCAGTGCCTCTTCTCCCAGGCAGCTCCATCCGGGCAATCAGCCC. It specifies CSASSPRQLHPGNQP. The entire CDR3 sequence reads CSASSPRQLHPGNQPQHF.

As concerns this clone: The CDR3 goes on 3 residues after the read ends, and that part is filled in from the germline J gene. This chain links TRBV11-3 with TRBJ1-2; D possibly corresponds to TRBD1 (6 bases). V was clipped by 6 bases and J by 1 base, with 9 bases between them. CDR3 length: 13 amino acids. Germline CDR1 is SGHNT and CDR2 is YENEEA. The covered CDR3 bases are TGTGCCAGCAGTCGGGACAATAACTATGGC. The encoded protein is CASSRDNNYG. In full, the CDR3 is CASSRDNNYGYTF.

This clone was found many times. The read gets to within 3 residues of the CDR3 end, and the germline J gene fills in the rest. The chain has TRBV10-3 and TRBJ1-2; 7 positions agree with TRBD1. The CDR3 runs to 13 residues. V gave up 6 bases and J gave up 4 bases; unmatched junction bases: 5. Germline V CDR1 and CDR2: ENHRY, SYGVKD. The covered CDR3 bases are TGTGCCATCAGACGGACAGGTGTCTATGGC. It codes for CAIRRTGVYG. The entire CDR3 protein is CAIRRTGVYGYTF.

This clone has a handful of counts. The read ends 3 residues early relative to the CDR3; the germline J gene fills the gap. This rearrangement joins TRBV5-6 to TRBJ2-3, with D hard to call. This CDR3 contains 14 residues. Germline CDR1 is SGHDT and CDR2 is YYEEEE. The CDR3 protein is CASRQIRVQETQYF. The CDR3 bases that were read are TGTGCCAGCAGACAAATCCGAGTGCAAGAGACG.

The sample holds many counts of this clone. The CDR3 end falls 3 residues outside the read, so it is completed with the germline J gene. The chain carries TRBV2 and TRBJ2-3; 8 nucleotides match TRBD2. V dropped 2 bases and J dropped 1; count of bases not matched to a gene: 5. The CDR3 consists of 16 residues. Germline V gene data show CDR1 as SNHLY and CDR2 as FYNNEI. The CDR3 DNA, read in part, is TGTGCCAGCAGTGAAATTCCACTAGCGGGCACAGATACG. Protein product: CASSEIPLAGTDT. The full CDR3 protein is CASSEIPLAGTDTQYF.

This clone has a handful of counts. Read data end 3 residues before the CDR3 end; the end is taken from the germline J gene. The rearrangement uses TRBV20-1 and TRBJ2-3; 10 nucleotides align to TRBD1. The germline V gene encodes CDR1 DFQATT and CDR2 SNEGSKA (reference sequence). This CDR3 is 13 amino acids long. The covered CDR3 bases are TGCAGTGCTGACAGGGGGCAGCGACAGCCG. As protein: CSADRGQRQP. The full CDR3 protein reads CSADRGQRQPQYF.

For this clone: The sequenced fragment ends 3 residues before the CDR3 boundary, so the rest is inferred from the germline J gene. This sequence joins TRBV2 and TRBJ2-2; 9 bases align to TRBD1. The CDR3 sequence is 16 residues long. The germline CDR1 and CDR2 sequences are SNHLY and FYNNEI. The CDR3 loop is CASTLTVGQGGEKLFF. The sequenced CDR3 bases are TGTGCCAGCACCTTGACAGTGGGACAGGGAGGTGAAAAG.

This clone was found a few times. The read is 3 residues too short to cover the CDR3 end, so that end is filled in from the germline J gene. The rearrangement joins TRBV18 to TRBJ1-1, with D hard to call. This CDR3 is built from 14 residues. CDR1 and CDR2 from the germline V gene are KGHSH and LQKENI. Trimming cost V 4 bases and J 2 bases, with 11 bases left between them. CDR3 sequence: CASSQSGINTEAFF. CDR3 DNA (partial): TGTGCCAGCTCACAGTCAGGAATAAACACTGAA.

This clone was observed at least ten times. The read finishes 3 residues shy of the CDR3 end, and the germline J gene is used to complete it. The chain is built from TRBV19 and TRBJ2-6; D gene uncertain. The CDR3 has 16 amino acids. Germline CDR1 LNHDA, CDR2 SQIVND (reference sequence). Trimming took 5 bases from V and 2 from J, leaving 13 bases between them. This chain's CDR3 is CASSSYRGTGANVLTF. CDR3 bases read: TGTGCCAGTAGTTCCTACAGAGGCACTGGGGCCAACGTC.

This clone was recorded a few times. The read finishes 3 residues shy of the CDR3 end, and the germline J gene is used to complete it. The chain has TRBV30 and TRBJ2-5; 7 bases are shared with TRBD2. Germline-derived CDR1 and CDR2 are GTSNPN and SVGIG (reference sequence). V trimming: 4 bases; J trimming: 5 bases; junction bases outside the gene matches: 4. This CDR3 is 12 amino acids long. The DNA read from the CDR3 is TGTGCCTGGACGCGGGAGATGGAGACC. As protein: CAWTREMET. The whole CDR3 is CAWTREMETQYF.

In its sample, this clone was seen many times. The read comes to an end 3 residues before the CDR3 does, leaving the germline J gene to fill in the end. This sequence joins TRBV7-2 and TRBJ2-3; TRBD2 agrees at 8 bases. This CDR3 comprises 14 residues. The trim removed 3 bases at V and 6 bases at J, leaving 5 bases unmatched. Looked up from germline, CDR1 is SGHTA and CDR2 is FQGNSA. The DNA read from the CDR3 is TGTGCCAGCAGCTTCCTGGCGGGGGGCGATACG. Its protein product is CASSFLAGGDT. The entire CDR3 reads CASSFLAGGDTQYF.

Comments on this clone: The missing CDR3 end, 3 residues past where the read stops, is filled in from the germline J gene. The chain recombines TRBV30 with TRBJ1-2; D may be TRBD1 (6 bases). In germline, CDR1 is GTSNPN, CDR2 SVGIG (reference sequence). The CDR3 loop spans 13 amino acids. The CDR3 region is CAWSYPDSYDYTF. The sequenced CDR3 bases are TGTGCCTGGAGTTATCCGGACAGCTACGAC.